Sequencing of this T cell receptor (beta chain) was carried out in a study of T cells in tuberculosis. Notes on the study in general: GMM-specific TCRs were nearer to active tuberculosis alpha repertoires, suggesting expansion.

Profiling relied on immunoSEQ multiplex PCR, and the TCRdb table lists in-frame clones only, not all of them. The sample holds more than 30,000 clones, 86% seen once. A remark on this clone: Antigen unknown.

This sample's time point: new active TB diagnosis, blood taken before or within 7 days of starting treatment. This TCR was recovered from an adult with tuberculosis. Specimen: PBMCs, collected at tuberculosis diagnosis.

This chain's CDR3 is CASSPRDRGDYGYTF. CDR3 coding DNA: TGTGCCAGCAGTCCTCGGGACAGGGGGGACTATGGCTACACCTTC. The chain links TRBV27 to TRBJ1-2; 11 nucleotides align to TRBD1. Germline assignment: CDR1 MNHEY and CDR2 SMNVEV (reference sequence). J lost 3 bases, V lost 5 bases, and 5 bases had no gene match. This CDR3 region has 15 residues.